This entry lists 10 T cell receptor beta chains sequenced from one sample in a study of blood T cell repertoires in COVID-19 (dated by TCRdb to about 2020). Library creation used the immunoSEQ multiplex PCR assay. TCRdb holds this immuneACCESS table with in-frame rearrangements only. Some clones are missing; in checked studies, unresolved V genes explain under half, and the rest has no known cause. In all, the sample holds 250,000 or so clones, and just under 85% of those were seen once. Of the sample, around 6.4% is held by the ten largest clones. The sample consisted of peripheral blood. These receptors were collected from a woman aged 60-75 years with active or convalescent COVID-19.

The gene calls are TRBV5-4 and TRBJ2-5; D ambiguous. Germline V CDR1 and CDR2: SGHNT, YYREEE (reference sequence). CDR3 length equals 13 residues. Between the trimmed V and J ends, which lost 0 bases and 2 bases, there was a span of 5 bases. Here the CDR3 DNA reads TGTGCCAGCAGCTTGGACAGACAAGAGACCCAGTACTTC. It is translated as CASSLDRQETQYF.

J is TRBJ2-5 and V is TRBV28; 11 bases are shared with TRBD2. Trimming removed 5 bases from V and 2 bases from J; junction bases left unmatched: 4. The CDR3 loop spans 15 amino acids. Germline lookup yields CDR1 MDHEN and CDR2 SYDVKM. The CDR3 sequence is CASSPRLAGQETQYF. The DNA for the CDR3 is TGTGCCAGCAGTCCACGACTAGCGGGGCAAGAGACCCAGTACTTC.

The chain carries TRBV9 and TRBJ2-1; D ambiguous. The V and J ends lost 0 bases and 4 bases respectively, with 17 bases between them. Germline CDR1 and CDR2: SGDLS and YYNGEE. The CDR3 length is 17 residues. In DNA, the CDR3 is TGTGCCAGCAGCGTAGGTATTGGCGCTACCGGGTACAATGAGCAGTTCTTC. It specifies CASSVGIGATGYNEQFF.

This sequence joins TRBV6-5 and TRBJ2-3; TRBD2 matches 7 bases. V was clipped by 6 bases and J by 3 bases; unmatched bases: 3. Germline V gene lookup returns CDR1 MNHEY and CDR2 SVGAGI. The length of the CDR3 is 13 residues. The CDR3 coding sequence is TGTGCCAGCAGGGGAGGGAGGACAGATACGCAGTATTTT. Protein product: CASRGGRTDTQYF.

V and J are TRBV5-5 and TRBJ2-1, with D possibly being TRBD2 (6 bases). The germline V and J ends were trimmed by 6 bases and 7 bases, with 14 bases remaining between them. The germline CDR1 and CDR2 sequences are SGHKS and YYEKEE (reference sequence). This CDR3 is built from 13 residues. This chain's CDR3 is CASILAPPNEQFF. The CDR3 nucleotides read TGTGCCAGCATCCTAGCGCCACCGAATGAGCAGTTCTTC.

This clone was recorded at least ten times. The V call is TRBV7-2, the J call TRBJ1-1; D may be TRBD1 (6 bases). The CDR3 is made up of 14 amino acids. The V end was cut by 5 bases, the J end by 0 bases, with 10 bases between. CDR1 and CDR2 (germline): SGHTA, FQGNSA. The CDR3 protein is CASSGDIMNTEAFF. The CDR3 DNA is TGTGCCAGCAGCGGGGACATCATGAACACTGAAGCTTTCTTT.

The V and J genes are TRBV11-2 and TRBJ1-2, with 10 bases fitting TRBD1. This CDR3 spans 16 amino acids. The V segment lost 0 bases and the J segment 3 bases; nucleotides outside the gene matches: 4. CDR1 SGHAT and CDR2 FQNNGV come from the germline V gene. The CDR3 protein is CASSLDPGQGYYGYTF. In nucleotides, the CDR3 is TGTGCCAGCAGCTTAGATCCGGGACAGGGGTACTATGGCTACACCTTC.

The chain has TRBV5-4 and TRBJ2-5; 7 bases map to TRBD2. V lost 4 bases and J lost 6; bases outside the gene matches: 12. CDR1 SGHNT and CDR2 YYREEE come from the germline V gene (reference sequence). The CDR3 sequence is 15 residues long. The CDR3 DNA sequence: TGTGCCAGCAGCCCGACAAGCGGGGTAGTGCAGACCCAGTACTTC. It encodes CASSPTSGVVQTQYF.

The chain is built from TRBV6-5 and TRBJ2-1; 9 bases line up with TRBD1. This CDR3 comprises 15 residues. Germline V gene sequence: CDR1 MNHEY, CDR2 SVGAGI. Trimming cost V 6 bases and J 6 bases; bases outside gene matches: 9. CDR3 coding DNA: TGTGCCAGCAGGGATTTAGGGACAGGGCCCAATGAGCAGTTCTTC. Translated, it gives CASRDLGTGPNEQFF.

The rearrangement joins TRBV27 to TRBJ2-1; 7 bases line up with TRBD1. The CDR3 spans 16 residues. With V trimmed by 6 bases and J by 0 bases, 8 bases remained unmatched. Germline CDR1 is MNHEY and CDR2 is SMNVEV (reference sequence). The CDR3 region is CASRPPTGSSYNEQFF. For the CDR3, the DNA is TGTGCCAGCAGGCCCCCGACAGGGAGCTCCTACAATGAGCAGTTCTTC.